This T cell receptor beta chain came from a study of early T cells in non-severe SARS-CoV-2 infection. Study overall: Chains were not paired, and sequencing was done on bulk RNA from unsorted whole blood. Findings of the study overall: Lookups in VDJdb leaned toward anti-spike CD8 responses and missed private and CD4 specificities.

This clonotype was counted ten times or more. The target antigen is unknown. The CDR3 has 11 amino acids. The V and J ends lost 0 bases and 9 bases respectively, with 6 bases between them. The germline CDR1 and CDR2 sequences are DFQATT and SNEGSKA (reference sequence). Separate cDNA molecules each had unique molecular identifiers attached to them. TCRdb reanalysed the 5' RACE reads using MiXCR and keeps one entry per CDR3 protein. This table has 40,000 to 50,000 distinct CDR3 sequences, less than 6.5% appearing once. This receptor was identified in an adult who was a healthcare worker with PCR-confirmed SARS-CoV-2 infection or an uninfected control (not recorded which). The source material was whole blood, sampled at baseline. The V call is TRBV20-1, the J call TRBJ1-5; D is perhaps TRBD1 (6 bases). The CDR3 is CSARETGPQHF. In nucleotides, the CDR3 is TGCAGTGCTAGAGAGACAGGGCCCCAGCATTTT.